These 3 T cell receptor beta chains share one sample of origin, sequenced in a study of shared clonotypes between healthy human individuals. Measured with immunoSEQ multiplex PCR; TCRdb has only the in-frame clones, and not every one. The sample carries approximately 2,000,000 clones, around 90% recorded once. Sample: naive CD4+ T cells from PBMCs. Subset meaning: CD45RA+ positively selected. These receptors came from a man younger than 30 in good health. Some clones in this sample may be carry-over from other donors' samples.

This chain links TRBV2 with TRBJ2-5, with TRBD1 identical over 8 bases. The germline V gene has CDR1 SNHLY and CDR2 FYNNEI. The CDR3 has 16 amino acids. With 6 bases clipped from V and 2 bases from J, the junction kept 11 bases outside the gene matches. The CDR3 DNA follows: TGTGCCAGCAGGGCCTGGACAGGGTTTGTGCAAGAGACCCAGTACTTC. Translating gives CASRAWTGFVQETQYF. Full variable domain (missing parts from reference TRBV2 and TRBJ2-5): EPEVTQTPSHQVTQMGQEVILRCVPISNHLYFYWYRQILGQKVEFLVSFYNNEISEKSEIFDDQFSVERPDGSNFTLKIRSTKLEDSAMYFCASRAWTGFVQETQYFGPGTRLLVL.

The chain couples TRBV28 to TRBJ2-3; possibly TRBD2 for D (6 bases). The CDR3 is made up of 16 amino acids. The V and J ends lost 4 bases and 0 bases respectively, with 14 bases between them. The germline gives CDR1 MDHEN, CDR2 SYDVKM. CDR3 protein: CASSSPRDFSTDTQYF. DNA of the CDR3: TGTGCCAGCAGTTCCCCCAGGGACTTTAGCACAGATACGCAGTATTTT.

V gene TRBV6-5 combines with J gene TRBJ1-6, with TRBD1 identical over 9 bases. Germline CDR1 reads MNHEY; CDR2 reads SVGAGI. The CDR3 runs to 16 residues. The V segment lost 4 bases and the J segment 5 bases; nucleotides outside the gene matches: 6. DNA of the CDR3: TGTGCCAGCAGTTCCCCGGACAGGGGCAATAATTCACCCCTCCACTTT. This translates into CASSSPDRGNNSPLHF.